One and the same sample provided the 4 T cell receptor beta chains below, sequenced in a study of T cells in Graves' hyperthyroidism and ophthalmopathy. What was amplified from RNA transcripts were TCR beta CDR3 regions. A set of HTBI primers served as the primers for a first-round RT-PCR of the TCR CDR3. TCRdb recomputed calls from the multiplex PCR reads with MiXCR, one row per CDR3 protein. This sample has a few hundred thousand distinct CDR3 sequences, with 15% to 20% found just once. The sequencing sample was made of blood. These receptors were obtained from a woman under 30 with Graves' ophthalmopathy.

In its sample, this clonotype was seen a few times. The V call is TRBV9, the J call TRBJ2-3, with 9 bases matching TRBD1. The germline gives CDR1 SGDLS, CDR2 YYNGEE. V was pared by 0 bases and J by 6 bases, with 5 bases of the junction left unmatched. The CDR3 runs 15 residues. DNA of the CDR3: TGTGCCAGCAGCGTAGGGGACAGGGTGATTGATACGCAGTATTTT. Its protein is CASSVGDRVIDTQYF.

CDR3 loop: CASSTLFSYEQYF. CDR3 bases: TGTGCCAGCAGCACACTTTTCTCCTACGAGCAGTACTTC. The rearrangement links TRBV28 to TRBJ2-7; D gene unclear. The length of the CDR3 is 13 residues. Trimming took 6 bases from V and 0 from J, leaving 9 bases between them. Germline CDR1 MDHEN, CDR2 SYDVKM.

V is TRBV19 and J is TRBJ2-7, with 7 bases lining up with TRBD1. The V and J ends lost 5 bases and 3 bases, in that order; junction bases with no gene match: 7. CDR1 is LNHDA, CDR2 SQIVND, per germline (reference sequence). The CDR3 totals 14 residues. The CDR3 spells CASSVRQGFYEQYF. DNA for the CDR3: TGTGCCAGTAGTGTGCGACAGGGTTTCTACGAGCAGTACTTC.

A few counts support this clonotype. The rearrangement joins TRBV3-1 to TRBJ2-7; 9 nucleotides align to TRBD1. CDR3 length: 15 residues. Germline V CDR1 and CDR2: LGHDT, YNNKEL (reference sequence). The ends lost 3 bases at V and 3 bases at J; junction bases unmatched: 6. CDR3 nucleotide sequence: TGTGCCAGCAGCCACCAGGACAGGGGTGGCTACGAGCAGTACTTC. Encoded protein: CASSHQDRGGYEQYF.